The following is a T cell receptor (beta chain) sequence with its context. No antigen is known for it. This sample is part of a study of cytomegalovirus exposure and HLA in healthy donors. The study, taken as a whole, reports: Most TCR sequences were rare, but some public TCRs occurred in many donors. Most subjects had HLA-A and HLA-B alleles reportedly predicted accurately by TCR beta sequences.

Trimming left V 4 bases short and J 7 bases short, with 4 bases between. This CDR3 has 10 residues. Germline values: CDR1 SGDLS, CDR2 YYNGEE. Primers: 60 Vbeta forward and 13 Jbeta reverse. Method: immunoSEQ multiplex PCR; TCRdb's copy keeps in-frame clones and lacks some. The data show roughly 100,000 clones, 75% to 90% seen once. The receptor was isolated from a middle-aged man in good health and CMV-seronegative. Material: PBMCs. V gene TRBV9 combines with J gene TRBJ2-3; no reliable D call. This CDR3 is CASSPNTQYF. CDR3 DNA: TGTGCCAGCAGCCCAAATACGCAGTATTTT.